This record looks at one T cell receptor beta chain sequence and its context. The antigen is not known. This specimen belongs to a study of CXCR3-negative and CXCR3-positive naive CD8 T cells. Study results and limitations: The study inferred TCR strength from TRB CDR3 properties and found comparable surface CD5 between naive subsets.

Researchers prepared the TRB cDNA libraries using 5' RACE with UMI labels. Reprocessing the 5' RACE reads, TCRdb reports a single entry for every CDR3 protein and omits DNA. Its table lists roughly 8,200 distinct CDR3 sequences. This CDR3 comprises 15 residues. Per the germline V gene, CDR1 is SQVTM and CDR2 is ANQGSEA. The receptor was derived from a human donor in good health. Some clones in this sample may be carry-over from other donors' samples. Source material: naive CXCR3- CD8+ T cells from blood. The subset: CD45RO-CCR7+CD27+CD95- naive CD8+ T cells lacking CXCR3 (TNR3-). The chain joins TRBV29-1 to TRBJ2-1. The CDR3 sequence is CSVEVRGSSYNEQFF.